The present entry profiles one TCR beta chain with its context. Its cognate antigen is unknown. These data come from a study of beta chain features in type 1 diabetes. Study-wide points: For type 1 diabetes patients, VDJ junctions showed fewer insertions and more deletions. Moderate yet significant TCRB CDR3 shortening was seen in Type 1 diabetes patients in all four CD4+ subsets. The study found that naive, central memory and Treg TCRB repertoires appeared more similar in patients than in healthy donors.

Sequencing targeted expressed TCRB transcripts, as all isolated RNA had been reverse transcribed. The repertoire was sequenced with immunoSEQ multiplex PCR; TCRdb's copy has only in-frame clones and lacks some. The sample lists around 310,000 clones, 13% occurring once. This clonotype originated in a woman between 18 and 29 years old with type 1 diabetes. The sample comprised naive CD4+ T cells from blood.

The CDR3 nucleotides read TGTGCCAGCAGTTTAGGAGGGACAGAGGATGGCTACACCTTC. This codes for CASSLGGTEDGYTF. V and J are TRBV28 and TRBJ1-2, with 7 bases aligning to TRBD1. There are 14 residues in the CDR3. Trimming took 2 bases from V and 6 from J; bases not matched to a gene: 6. The germline V gene encodes CDR1 MDHEN and CDR2 SYDVKM.